The rows below give T cell receptor beta chains drawn from one sample of a study of human T cells and chemical hapten exposure. TCRdb reanalysed the RACE reads using MiXCR and keeps one entry per CDR3 protein. This table holds under 450,000 distinct CDR3 sequences, around 5% found once. The starting material was whole blood, obtained in connection with sensitization to the hapten diphenylcyclopropenone (DPC). The receptors were sampled from a woman aged 50 to 60 with alopecia areata. Some clones in this sample may be carry-over from other donors' samples. CDR3s include the opening cysteine and the closing phenylalanine or tryptophan. Clone size is given for some rows only: seen once, a few or many times, or a class if the clone is expanded.

TRBV3-1	few	TRBJ2-7	CASSPRPLYEQYF
TRBV12-3/TRBV12-4	NA	TRBJ2-7	CASSVTSLYEQYF
TRBV29-1	many	TRBJ2-7	CSTLTGTSYEQYF
TRBV10-3	few	TRBJ2-1	CAISVGVGFHEQFF
TRBV7-6	many	TRBJ2-7	CASSLGQFGSEQYF
TRBV18	few	TRBJ1-6	CASSRRQGQGDSPLHF
TRBV9	NA	TRBJ1-1	CASSTWTGGTEAFF
TRBV6-2/TRBV6-3	many	TRBJ2-2	CASSYSTPGELFF
TRBV11-3	NA	TRBJ1-6	CASPTRDHF
TRBV7-6	many	TRBJ1-2	CASSLGTETYYGYTF
TRBV3-1	NA	TRBJ2-5	CTSSQVGSQETQYF
TRBV6-1	many	TRBJ1-5	CASSGRQGTSQPQHF
TRBV23-1	many	TRBJ2-1	CASSQYFTSGREDVQFF
TRBV11-2	many	TRBJ1-4	CASSPLQGEKLFF
TRBV7-6	many	TRBJ1-1	CASSLAPSGEAFF
TRBV29-1	many	TRBJ2-7	CSVEAGAPYEQYF
TRBV6-6	many	TRBJ1-2	CASSPPNYGYTF
TRBV12-3/TRBV12-4	NA	TRBJ2-1	CASIGWVYSSYNEQFF
TRBV5-1	few	TRBJ1-1	CASTVRPTEEAFF
TRBV6-6	many	TRBJ2-7	CASSPPGLAAHEQYF
TRBV11-3	few	TRBJ2-4	CASSPGPTSNIQYF
TRBV11-2	few	TRBJ1-1	CASSWEMNTEAFF
TRBV20-1	many	TRBJ1-5	CSAQAGTREAQHF
TRBV3-1	few	TRBJ2-5	CASSIRTGQETQYF
TRBV12-3/TRBV12-4	few	TRBJ1-4	CASSPTGPLNEKLFF
TRBV6-2/TRBV6-3	many	TRBJ1-4	CASMSGPANEKLFF
TRBV7-9	many	TRBJ1-4	CASSLGGRGEEKLFF
TRBV6-2/TRBV6-3	NA	TRBJ2-7	CASSNNYEQYF
TRBV29-1	NA	TRBJ1-6	CSVGQGYNSPLHF